One and the same sample provided the 3 T cell receptor beta chains below, sequenced in a study of blood T cell repertoires in COVID-19. The method was immunoSEQ multiplex PCR; TCRdb's version includes in-frame clones alone and lacks a portion of them. Among 160,000 or so clones listed, around 84% were seen once. Sequenced input: PBMCs or T cells enriched from blood (not recorded which). The receptor set was obtained from a woman aged 50 to 60 who had recovered from COVID-19.

This chain's CDR3 is CASSYAGTSGREQYF. For the CDR3, the DNA is TGTGCCAGCAGTTACGCGGGGACTAGCGGTCGGGAGCAGTACTTC. V is TRBV6-2 or TRBV6-3 and J is TRBJ2-7; 11 bases are shared with TRBD2. Trimming at V came to 2 bases and at J to 7 bases, leaving 7 bases not matched to a gene. The length of the CDR3 is 15 residues. The V gene's germline CDR1 is MNHEY and CDR2 SVGEGT.

The chain has TRBV24-1 and TRBJ2-1, with 12 bases that match TRBD2. CDR3 length: 18 residues. After removal of 4 bases from V and 7 bases from J, the junction contained 13 bases not matched to a gene. Germline CDR1 KGHDR, CDR2 SFDVKD. The CDR3 DNA reads TGTGCCACCAGTGAAACTAAGAGGACTAGCGGGAAATGGAATGAGCAGTTCTTC. Protein sequence: CATSETKRTSGKWNEQFF.

This clone has just one count. This chain uses TRBV6-2 or TRBV6-3 with TRBJ1-2, with TRBD1 matching over 12 bases. The CDR3 runs to 16 residues. In germline, CDR1 is MNHEY, CDR2 SVGEGT. With 4 bases clipped from V and 3 bases from J, the junction kept 6 bases outside the gene matches. The CDR3 loop reads CASSWPGTGGDYGYTF. CDR3 bases: TGTGCCAGCAGTTGGCCCGGGACAGGGGGCGACTATGGCTACACCTTC.